This T cell receptor (beta chain) is from a study of T-cell reconstitution after alpha-beta-depleted transplantation in children. This clonotype was found a few times. Unique molecular identifiers were used in preparing the TCRbeta library. TCRdb independently ran MiXCR on the PCR reads; one entry per CDR3 protein. The sample yields about 1,000,000 distinct CDR3 sequences, roughly 29% seen once. Germline lookup yields CDR1 KGHSH and CDR2 LQKENI. V was pared by 4 bases and J by 5 bases, with 11 bases between. The length of the CDR3 is 14 residues. The TCR was taken from a boy younger than two who had a stem cell transplant for SCID, so the T cells may come from the graft donor. The sample in question was PBMCs, mostly from graft donor cells, obtained 360 days after TCRalphabeta/CD19-depleted stem cell transplant. The genes are TRBV18 and TRBJ1-4; no definite D call. The CDR3 sequence: CASSLGRKNEKLFF. CDR3 in DNA: TGTGCCAGCTCACTTGGGAGGAAGAATGAAAAACTGTTTTTT.